Shown below are 22 T cell receptor beta chains from a single sample sequenced in a study of blood T cell repertoires in COVID-19. TCRdb keeps only in-frame clones here, not all; method: immunoSEQ multiplex PCR. Found here are 150,000 to 250,000 clones, around 80% of them singletons; the top ten hold 6% to 8%. The sequenced sample consisted of peripheral blood. Receptors originate from a human donor with acute or convalescent COVID-19. The donor label of this sample is uncertain.

The gene calls are TRBV1 and TRBJ1-5; the table names TRBD1, a call not compared with the DNA. TRBV1 is shown as a pseudogene. The CDR3 loop spans 20 amino acids. CDR3 sequence (DNA): TGCACCAGCAGCCAAGAAGAATTTGGACAGCGGACTTATAGCAATCAGCCCCAGCATTTT. It translates to CTSSQEEFGQRTYSNQPQHF.

V is TRBV19 and J is TRBJ2-7; TRBD2 is a possible D gene (6 bases). Germline CDR1 and CDR2: LNHDA and SQIVND (reference sequence). The V gene lost 2 bases and the J gene lost 5 bases, with 10 bases spanning the gap. This CDR3 comprises 13 residues. The CDR3 region has the DNA TGTGCCAGTAGTATAAATAGCGGCGACGAGCAGTACTTC. It yields the protein CASSINSGDEQYF.

The chain couples TRBV4-1 to TRBJ2-5, with TRBD1 identical over 8 bases. Looked up from germline, CDR1 is MGHRA and CDR2 is YSYEKL. There are 16 residues in the CDR3. J was trimmed by 5 bases and V by 3 bases; bases with no gene match: 11. In nucleotides, the CDR3 is TGCGCCAGCAGCCAGGGCCCAGGGGGCGGTATGGAGACCCAGTACTTC. Translating gives CASSQGPGGGMETQYF.

The chain joins TRBV6-7 to TRBJ1-5; 9 bases fit TRBD1. TRBV6-7 counts as an open reading frame of uncertain function. The J segment lost 13 bases and the V segment lost 2 bases, leaving 12 bases of the junction unmatched. The CDR3 runs to 15 residues. The CDR3 sequence: CASSYHRGQSGGQHF. The CDR3 DNA is TGTGCCAGCAGTTACCACAGGGGGCAATCAGGGGGGCAGCATTTT.

J is TRBJ2-3 and V is TRBV7-3, with D possibly being TRBD1 (5 bases). The CDR3 spans 15 residues. Germline values: CDR1 SGHTA, CDR2 FQGTGA. The ends were cut back, 3 bases at V and 0 bases at J, with 10 bases in the middle. The CDR3 reads CASSLNQGSTDTQYF. In DNA form, the CDR3 reads TGTGCCAGCAGCTTGAATCAGGGCAGCACAGATACGCAGTATTTT.

V gene TRBV27 combines with J gene TRBJ2-5; TRBD2 is a possible D gene (6 bases). CDR3 length: 15 amino acids. CDR1 is MNHEY and CDR2 is SMNVEV in the germline V gene (reference sequence). Trimming removed 6 bases at V and 5 bases at J, with 19 bases between. CDR3 sequence (DNA): TGTGCCAGCAGCTACGGGACTCGACGGGGGGAGACCCAGTACTTC. It codes for CASSYGTRRGETQYF.

The chain joins TRBV6-6 to TRBJ1-1; D is perhaps TRBD1 (5 bases). V lost 5 bases, J lost 1 base, and 5 bases lay in between. The CDR3 runs 12 residues. Germline CDR1 is MNHNY and CDR2 is SVGAGI (reference sequence). CDR3: CASSTGNTEAFF. CDR3 nucleotide sequence: TGTGCCAGCAGTACAGGGAACACTGAAGCTTTCTTT.

The chain employs TRBV20-1 and TRBJ2-1; 13 nucleotides agree with TRBD2. This CDR3 is built from 18 residues. J was trimmed by 8 bases and V by 3 bases; bases with no gene match: 16. Germline CDR1 and CDR2: DFQATT and SNEGSKA (reference sequence). The CDR3 reads CSASWGRLAGGRRDEQFF. DNA of the CDR3: TGCAGTGCTAGTTGGGGGCGACTAGCGGGAGGTCGACGGGATGAGCAGTTCTTC.

The chain has TRBV3-1 (or the pseudogene TRBV3-2) and TRBJ1-2; D uncertain. The germline CDR1 and CDR2 sequences are LGHDT and YNNKEL (reference sequence). This CDR3 spans 13 amino acids. Trimming pared 5 bases from V and 4 bases from J, leaving 11 bases between. The DNA of the CDR3 is TGTGCCAGCAGCTACGAGGGTATCTATGGCTACACCTTC. Protein sequence: CASSYEGIYGYTF.

The V and J genes are TRBV5-1 and TRBJ2-2, with a tentative D call TRBD1 (6 bases). Trimming removed 3 bases at V and 3 bases at J, with 9 bases between. This CDR3 has 14 amino acids. Germline CDR1 reads SGHRS; CDR2 reads YFSETQ. The CDR3 nucleotides are TGCGCCAGCAGCTATCAGGGGTACACCGGGGAGCTGTTTTTT. Its protein product is CASSYQGYTGELFF.

The chain is built from TRBV18 and TRBJ2-2; 10 bases align to TRBD2. This CDR3 region has 15 residues. CDR1 KGHSH and CDR2 LQKENI come from the germline V gene. The V segment lost 3 bases and the J segment 3 bases; nucleotides outside the gene matches: 1. The CDR3 DNA sequence: TGTGCCAGCTCACCCGGACTAGCGGACACCGGGGAGCTGTTTTTT. Residues: CASSPGLADTGELFF.

The rearrangement joins TRBV9 to TRBJ1-6; D not resolved. Germline assignment: CDR1 SGDLS and CDR2 YYNGEE. The CDR3 loop spans 14 amino acids. The V end lost 3 bases, the J end lost 8 bases, and 12 bases lay between the germline ends. This chain's CDR3 is CASSARTDDSPLHF. The DNA of the CDR3 is TGTGCCAGCAGCGCCCGGACTGATGATTCACCCCTCCACTTT.

The chain is built from TRBV2 and TRBJ1-2, with TRBD1 as a possible D gene (6 bases). Per the germline V gene, CDR1 is SNHLY and CDR2 is FYNNEI. V gave up 5 bases and J gave up 7 bases, with 17 bases separating them. The CDR3 covers 14 residues. This CDR3 reads CASSQGWTVFGYTF. The CDR3 nucleotides read TGTGCCAGCAGTCAAGGGTGGACAGTCTTTGGCTACACCTTC.

This clone was counted a few times. This rearrangement joins TRBV27 to TRBJ2-1; 10 bases fit TRBD2. This CDR3 is 15 amino acids long. Unmatched junction bases numbered 6, after V lost 6 bases and J lost 4 bases. Germline V CDR1 and CDR2: MNHEY, SMNVEV (reference sequence). CDR3 sequence (DNA): TGTGCCAGCAGCGCCGGACTAGCGGTATACAATGAGCAGTTCTTC. This encodes CASSAGLAVYNEQFF.

The chain recombines TRBV3-1 (or the pseudogene TRBV3-2) with TRBJ1-6; D may be TRBD1 (5 bases). The V end was cut by 4 bases, the J end by 14 bases, with 9 bases between. Per the germline V gene, CDR1 is LGHDT and CDR2 is YNNKEL (reference sequence). This CDR3 region has 11 residues. DNA for the CDR3: TGTGCCAGCAGCCCCGGGGGGTCCCTCCACTTT. Protein product: CASSPGGSLHF.

The gene calls are TRBV4-1 and TRBJ1-5, with a possible D match to TRBD1 (6 bases). Trimming left V 1 base short and J 4 bases short, with 11 bases between. This CDR3 has 15 residues. CDR1 and CDR2 from the germline V gene are MGHRA and YSYEKL. The CDR3 spells CASSQGQGQNQPQHF. The CDR3 region has the DNA TGCGCCAGCAGCCAAGGGCAGGGGCAAAATCAGCCCCAGCATTTT.

This clone was detected a few times. The chain links TRBV5-4 to TRBJ2-1; weak D call: TRBD2 (5 bases). The CDR3 runs to 16 residues. V was cut by 0 bases and J by 3 bases, with 13 bases left in between. Germline lookup yields CDR1 SGHNT and CDR2 YYREEE (reference sequence). CDR3 DNA sequence: TGTGCCAGCAGCTTGGGGGCTAGCCGCAGCTACAATGAGCAGTTCTTC. It codes for CASSLGASRSYNEQFF.

The chain couples TRBV6-2 or TRBV6-3 to TRBJ1-4; D perhaps matches TRBD1 (6 bases). The CDR3 spans 16 residues. V dropped 6 bases and J dropped 8 bases, with 22 bases sitting between them. The germline gives CDR1 MNHEY, CDR2 SVGEGT. The CDR3 bases are TGTGCCAGCAGCTATTCTCAGCGGGACATCCTAGAAAAACTGTTTTTT. Protein: CASSYSQRDILEKLFF.

J is TRBJ1-6 and V is TRBV28; D not certain. In germline, CDR1 is MDHEN, CDR2 SYDVKM. V was clipped by 5 bases and J by 12 bases, with 11 bases between them. There are 12 residues in the CDR3. The chain's CDR3 is CASSPNGKPLHF. The CDR3, as DNA: TGTGCCAGCAGTCCGAACGGTAAACCCCTCCACTTT. Filled out from reference TRBV28 and TRBJ1-6, the complete variable domain reads DVKVTQSSRYLVKRTGEKVFLECVQDMDHENMFWYRQDPGLGLRLIYFSYDVKMKEKGDIPEGYSVSREKKERFSLILESASTNQTSMYLCASSPNGKPLHFGNGTRLTVT.

This sequence joins TRBV7-3 and TRBJ2-2; TRBD1 matches at 7 bases. The CDR3 contains 15 residues. The V gene's germline CDR1 is SGHTA and CDR2 FQGTGA. V gave up 4 bases and J gave up 2 bases; unmatched junction bases: 4. The CDR3 reads CASSSRQGNTGELFF. For the CDR3, the DNA is TGTGCCAGCAGCTCCAGACAGGGAAACACCGGGGAGCTGTTTTTT.

The chain combines TRBV27 with TRBJ1-1, with TRBD1 matching over 8 bases. Germline values: CDR1 MNHEY, CDR2 SMNVEV (reference sequence). The CDR3 spans 14 residues. Trimming took 2 bases from V and 4 from J; bases not matched to a gene: 3. CDR3 amino acids: CASSLQGASTEAFF. The CDR3 coding sequence is TGTGCCAGCAGTTTACAGGGGGCGTCCACTGAAGCTTTCTTT.

This chain uses TRBV24-1 with TRBJ1-5; possible D gene TRBD1, 6 bases. This CDR3 spans 14 amino acids. The V end lost 2 bases, the J end lost 6 bases, and 10 bases lay between the germline ends. The germline V gene encodes CDR1 KGHDR and CDR2 SFDVKD. CDR3: CATSDYRASQPQHF. The CDR3 nucleotides read TGTGCCACCAGTGATTACAGGGCTTCTCAGCCCCAGCATTTT.